This T cell receptor (beta chain) derives from a study of T cells in Graves' hyperthyroidism and ophthalmopathy. This clonotype appeared many times. The PBMCs had their origin in roughly 10 ml of fresh peripheral blood. This CDR3 contains 14 residues. After removal of 4 bases from V and 2 bases from J, the junction contained 2 bases not matched to a gene. Germline V gene data show CDR1 as LGHDT and CDR2 as YNNKEL (reference sequence). Amplification of TCR beta CDR3 regions was performed using RNA transcripts as template. Primed by the HTBI set, a first-round RT-PCR was run on the TCR CDR3. Via MiXCR, TCRdb re-called the multiplex PCR reads, giving one row per CDR3 protein. This table holds 500,000 to 550,000 distinct CDR3 sequences, less than 20% found once.

The clonotype comes from a man between 35 and 55 years old with Graves' ophthalmopathy. Source material: blood. This chain joins TRBV3-1 and TRBJ1-3; the match to TRBD1 covers 7 bases. CDR3 protein: CASSRGTAGNTIYF. The CDR3 region has the DNA TGTGCCAGCAGCCGCGGGACAGCTGGAAACACCATATATTTT.